The 11 T cell receptor beta chains below were found in one sample sequenced in a study of OX40 agonist ivuxolimab in advanced cancers. Sequencing used immunoSEQ multiplex PCR; TCRdb keeps in-frame clones, though not all of them. The table lists approximately 66,000 clones, about 85% of them singletons. Sequencing was performed on CD4+ or CD8+ T cells sorted from blood, taken in a trial of the OX40 agonist ivuxolimab. These receptors all stem from an adult with an advanced solid tumor such as melanoma, head and neck, liver or kidney cancer.

The CDR3 DNA is TGTGCCAGCAGCGGGGGATCGAGAGAGACCCAGTACTTC. Translating gives CASSGGSRETQYF. V gene TRBV5-4 combines with J gene TRBJ2-5; D is possibly TRBD1 or TRBD2 (5 bases each). Trimming removed 4 bases at V and 4 bases at J, with 11 bases between. CDR1 and CDR2 from the germline V gene are SGHNT and YYREEE (reference sequence). The CDR3 spans 13 residues.

This chain's CDR3 is CASSQGQGTSTDTQYF. In nucleotides, the CDR3 is TGCGCCAGCAGCCAGGGACAGGGGACTAGCACAGATACGCAGTATTTT. This chain joins TRBV4-1 and TRBJ2-3; TRBD1 matches at 10 bases. Germline V CDR1 and CDR2: MGHRA, YSYEKL. V lost 3 bases, J lost 0 bases, and 3 bases stayed unmatched. The CDR3 extends over 16 amino acids.

This chain links TRBV7-8 with TRBJ2-7; TRBD1 might be the D (6 bases). The CDR3 consists of 15 residues. The germline V gene has CDR1 SGHVS and CDR2 FQNEAQ. V lost 1 base, J lost 5 bases, and 15 bases lay in between. The CDR3 loop reads CASSLVVGGHHEQYF. The CDR3 bases are TGTGCCAGCAGCTTAGTGGTAGGGGGTCACCACGAGCAGTACTTC.

The V gene is TRBV19, the J gene TRBJ2-5, with D uncertain. This CDR3 spans 14 amino acids. CDR1 and CDR2 from the germline V gene are LNHDA and SQIVND (reference sequence). Trimming cost V 0 bases and J 1 base, with 6 bases left between them. CDR3 sequence: CASSIEGRQETQYF. The CDR3 DNA reads TGTGCCAGTAGTATAGAGGGTCGCCAAGAGACCCAGTACTTC.

The V call is TRBV6-5, the J call TRBJ1-1; D is perhaps TRBD1 (5 bases). The V gene's germline CDR1 is MNHEY and CDR2 SVGAGI. CDR3 size: 13 residues. With 6 bases removed from V and 5 bases from J, the gap between germline ends came to 13 bases. CDR3 nucleotides: TGTGCCAGCAGGAACTTCCAGGGTACTGAAGCTTTCTTT. Its protein is CASRNFQGTEAFF.

This rearrangement joins TRBV5-1 to TRBJ2-5; D uncertain. This CDR3 spans 15 amino acids. Germline assignment: CDR1 SGHRS and CDR2 YFSETQ. The V end was cut by 6 bases, the J end by 2 bases, with 17 bases between. The CDR3 is CASKSIMGKQETQYF. CDR3 DNA: TGCGCCAGCAAATCGATAATGGGGAAACAAGAGACCCAGTACTTC.

In DNA form, the CDR3 reads TGTGCCAGCAGTGCCCAGGGGGGGAGCAATCAGCCCCAGCATTTT. As protein: CASSAQGGSNQPQHF. The chain carries TRBV2 and TRBJ1-5; 7 nucleotides match TRBD1. This CDR3 contains 15 residues. The ends lost 4 bases at V and 1 base at J; junction bases unmatched: 4. The germline CDR1 and CDR2 sequences are SNHLY and FYNNEI.

The chain links TRBV6-4 to TRBJ2-6, with D uncertain. Trimming took off 3 bases at V and 0 bases at J, with 6 bases between the two ends. CDR1 and CDR2 from the germline V gene are MRHNA and SNTAGT. This CDR3 is built from 15 residues. CDR3 residues: CASSEATSGANVLTF. The CDR3 DNA reads as TGTGCCAGCAGTGAAGCCACCTCTGGGGCCAACGTCCTGACTTTC.

The chain recombines TRBV6-5 with TRBJ1-1; D call uncertain. This CDR3 comprises 14 residues. CDR1 and CDR2 from the germline V gene are MNHEY and SVGAGI. V was trimmed by 4 bases and J by 0 bases, leaving 9 bases between them. The CDR3 protein is CASSLARLNTEAFF. In nucleotides, the CDR3 is TGTGCCAGCAGTTTGGCACGGCTGAACACTGAAGCTTTCTTT.

There are a few counts of this clone. Here the CDR3 reads CASSRQGTTNTEAFF. DNA of the CDR3: TGTGCCAGCAGCCGACAGGGGACGACCAACACTGAAGCTTTCTTT. The chain carries TRBV14 and TRBJ1-1; 8 bases map to TRBD1. The CDR3 contains 15 residues. The ends lost 4 bases at V and 2 bases at J; junction bases unmatched: 6. Germline CDR1 reads SGHDN; CDR2 reads FVKESK.

The gene calls are TRBV7-3 and TRBJ1-1, with D uncertain. The germline V gene has CDR1 SGHTA and CDR2 FQGTGA. CDR3 size: 15 residues. V lost 1 base and J lost 0, with 9 bases in between. CDR3 region: CASSLSPDMNTEAFF. DNA of the CDR3: TGTGCCAGCAGCTTAAGCCCAGACATGAACACTGAAGCTTTCTTT.